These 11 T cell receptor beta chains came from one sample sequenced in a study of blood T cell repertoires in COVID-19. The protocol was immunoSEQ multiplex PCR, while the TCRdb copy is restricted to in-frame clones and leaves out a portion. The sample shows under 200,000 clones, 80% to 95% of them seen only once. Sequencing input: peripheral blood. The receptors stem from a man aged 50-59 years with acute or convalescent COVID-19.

CDR3 region: CASSFKGDTEAFF. As DNA, the CDR3 is TGTGCCAGCAGTTTTAAGGGGGACACTGAAGCTTTCTTT. The V gene is TRBV12-3 or TRBV12-4, the J gene TRBJ1-1, with D possibly being TRBD1 (6 bases). V was pared by 3 bases and J by 3 bases, with 8 bases between. CDR3 length equals 13 residues.

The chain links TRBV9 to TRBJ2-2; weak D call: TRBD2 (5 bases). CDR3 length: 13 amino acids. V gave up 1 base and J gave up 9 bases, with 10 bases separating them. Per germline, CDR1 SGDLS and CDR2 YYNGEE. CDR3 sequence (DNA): TGTGCCAGCAGCGTATCCGGACTCCGGGAGCTGTTTTTT. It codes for CASSVSGLRELFF.

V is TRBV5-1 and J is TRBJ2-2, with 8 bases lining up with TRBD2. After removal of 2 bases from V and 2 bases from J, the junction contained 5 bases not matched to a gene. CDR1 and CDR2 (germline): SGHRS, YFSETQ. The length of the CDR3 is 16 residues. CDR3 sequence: CASSFHSGTNTGELFF. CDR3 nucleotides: TGCGCCAGCAGCTTTCATAGCGGGACCAACACCGGGGAGCTGTTTTTT.

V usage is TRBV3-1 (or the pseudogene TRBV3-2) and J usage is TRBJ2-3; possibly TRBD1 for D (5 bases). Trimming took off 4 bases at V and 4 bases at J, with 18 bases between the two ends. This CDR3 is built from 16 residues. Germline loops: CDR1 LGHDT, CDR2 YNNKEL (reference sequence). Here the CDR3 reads CASSPSPGSGADTQYF. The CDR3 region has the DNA TGTGCCAGCAGCCCCAGCCCAGGGTCTGGCGCAGATACGCAGTATTTT.

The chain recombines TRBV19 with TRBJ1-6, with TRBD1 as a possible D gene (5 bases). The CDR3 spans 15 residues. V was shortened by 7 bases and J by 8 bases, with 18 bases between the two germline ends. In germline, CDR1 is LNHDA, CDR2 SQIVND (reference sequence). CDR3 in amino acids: CASTQGAGPYSPLHF. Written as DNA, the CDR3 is TGTGCCAGTACCCAAGGGGCAGGGCCCTATTCACCCCTCCACTTT.

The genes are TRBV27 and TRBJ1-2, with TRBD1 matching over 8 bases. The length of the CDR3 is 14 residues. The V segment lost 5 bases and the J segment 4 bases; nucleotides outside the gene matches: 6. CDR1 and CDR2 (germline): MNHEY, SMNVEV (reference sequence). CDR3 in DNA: TGTGCCAGCAGTCTAACCGGGACAGGCTATGGCTACACCTTC. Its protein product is CASSLTGTGYGYTF.

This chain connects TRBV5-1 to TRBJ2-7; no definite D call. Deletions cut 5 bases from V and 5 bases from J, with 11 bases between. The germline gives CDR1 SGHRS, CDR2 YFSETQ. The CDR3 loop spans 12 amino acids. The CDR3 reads CASSELFHEQYF. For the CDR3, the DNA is TGCGCCAGCAGTGAGTTGTTCCACGAGCAGTACTTC.

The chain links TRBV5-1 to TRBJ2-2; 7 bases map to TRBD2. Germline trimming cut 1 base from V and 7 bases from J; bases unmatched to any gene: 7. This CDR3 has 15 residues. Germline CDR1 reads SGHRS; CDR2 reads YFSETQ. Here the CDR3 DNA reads TGCGCCAGCAGCTTGCTGGCTAGCGGTCACGGGGAGCTGTTTTTT. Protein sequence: CASSLLASGHGELFF.

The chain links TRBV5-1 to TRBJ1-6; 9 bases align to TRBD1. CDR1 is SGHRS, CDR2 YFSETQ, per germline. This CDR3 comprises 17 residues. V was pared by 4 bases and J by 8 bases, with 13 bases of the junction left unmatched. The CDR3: CASSVTGTGFGHSPLHF. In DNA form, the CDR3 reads TGCGCCAGCAGCGTAACCGGGACAGGGTTTGGGCATTCACCCCTCCACTTT.

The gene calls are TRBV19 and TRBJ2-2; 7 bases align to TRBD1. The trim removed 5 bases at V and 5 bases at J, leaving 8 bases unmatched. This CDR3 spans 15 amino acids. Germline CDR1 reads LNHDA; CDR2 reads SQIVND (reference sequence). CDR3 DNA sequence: TGTGCCAGTAGTGTGTGGACAGGTGGAACCGGGGAGCTGTTTTTT. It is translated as CASSVWTGGTGELFF.

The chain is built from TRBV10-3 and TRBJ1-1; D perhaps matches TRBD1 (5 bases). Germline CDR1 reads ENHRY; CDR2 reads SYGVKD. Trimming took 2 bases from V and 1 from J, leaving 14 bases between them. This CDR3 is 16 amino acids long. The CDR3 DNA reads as TGTGCCATCAGTGAGAGGGGCGCAAGGGGGAACACTGAAGCTTTCTTT. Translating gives CAISERGARGNTEAFF.